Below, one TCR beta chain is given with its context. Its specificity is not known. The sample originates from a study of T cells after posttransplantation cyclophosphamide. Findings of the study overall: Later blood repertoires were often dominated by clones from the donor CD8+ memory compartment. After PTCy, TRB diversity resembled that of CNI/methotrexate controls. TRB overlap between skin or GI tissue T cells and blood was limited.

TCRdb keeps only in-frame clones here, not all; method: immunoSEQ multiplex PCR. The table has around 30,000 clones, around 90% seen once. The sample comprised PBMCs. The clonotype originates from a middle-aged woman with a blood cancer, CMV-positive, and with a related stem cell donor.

The CDR3 reads CASGRSSSTDTQYF. DNA of the CDR3: TGCGCCAGCGGCCGTTCTTCTAGCACAGATACGCAGTATTTT. The chain links TRBV5-1 to TRBJ2-3; D is undetermined. The CDR3 covers 14 residues. Per germline, CDR1 SGHRS and CDR2 YFSETQ. Trimming stripped 7 bases from V and 0 bases from J, with 12 bases between. Variable domain in full (rest from reference TRBV5-1 and TRBJ2-3): KAGVTQTPRYLIKTRGQQVTLSCSPISGHRSVSWYQQTPGQGLQFLFEYFSETQRNKGNFPGRFSGRQFSNSRSEMNVSTLELGDSALYLCASGRSSSTDTQYFGPGTRLTVL.